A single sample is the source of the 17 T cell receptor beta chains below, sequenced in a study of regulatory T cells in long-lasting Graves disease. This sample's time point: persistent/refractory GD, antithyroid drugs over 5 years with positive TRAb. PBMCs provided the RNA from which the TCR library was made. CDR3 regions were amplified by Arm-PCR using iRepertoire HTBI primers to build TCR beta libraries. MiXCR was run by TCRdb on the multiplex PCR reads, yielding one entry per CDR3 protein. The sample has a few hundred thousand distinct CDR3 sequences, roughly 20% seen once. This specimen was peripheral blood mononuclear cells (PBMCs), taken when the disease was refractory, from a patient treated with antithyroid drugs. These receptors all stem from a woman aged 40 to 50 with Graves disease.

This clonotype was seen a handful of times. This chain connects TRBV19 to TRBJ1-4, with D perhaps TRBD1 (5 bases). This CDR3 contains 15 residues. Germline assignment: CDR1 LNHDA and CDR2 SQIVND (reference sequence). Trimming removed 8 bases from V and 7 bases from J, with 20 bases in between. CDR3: CASLHRTAGGEKLFF. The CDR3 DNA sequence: TGTGCCAGTCTTCACAGGACCGCCGGGGGTGAAAAACTGTTTTTT.

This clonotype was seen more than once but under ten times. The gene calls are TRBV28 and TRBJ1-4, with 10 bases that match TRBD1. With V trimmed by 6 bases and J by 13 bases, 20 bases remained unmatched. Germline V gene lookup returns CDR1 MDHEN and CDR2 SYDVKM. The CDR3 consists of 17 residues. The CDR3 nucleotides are TGTGCCAGCAGGGGCCGAGAGTTCATGGGGACAGGGGAAGGACTGTTTTTT. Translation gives CASRGREFMGTGEGLFF.

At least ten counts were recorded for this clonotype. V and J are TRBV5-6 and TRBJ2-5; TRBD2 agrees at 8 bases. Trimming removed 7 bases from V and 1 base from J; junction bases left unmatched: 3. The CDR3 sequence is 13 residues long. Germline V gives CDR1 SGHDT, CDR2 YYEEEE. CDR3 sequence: CASHREGQETQYF. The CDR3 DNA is TGTGCCAGCCACCGGGAGGGCCAAGAGACCCAGTACTTC.

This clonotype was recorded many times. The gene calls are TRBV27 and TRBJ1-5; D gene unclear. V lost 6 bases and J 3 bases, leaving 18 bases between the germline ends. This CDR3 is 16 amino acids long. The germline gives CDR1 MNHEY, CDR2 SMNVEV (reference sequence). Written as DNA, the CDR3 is TGTGCCAGCAGCCACTACACCGGCGGGGACAATCAGCCCCAGCATTTT. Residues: CASSHYTGGDNQPQHF.

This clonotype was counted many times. For the CDR3, the DNA is TGTGCCAGCATGAAGGGGGGCGGCAAAAACATTCAGTACTTC. Amino acid sequence: CASMKGGGKNIQYF. The rearrangement links TRBV6-2 or TRBV6-3 to TRBJ2-4; possibly TRBD1 or TRBD2 for D (6 bases each). Trimming cost V 7 bases and J 3 bases, with 13 bases left between them. CDR1 and CDR2 (germline): MNHEY, SVGEGT. This CDR3 is 14 amino acids long.

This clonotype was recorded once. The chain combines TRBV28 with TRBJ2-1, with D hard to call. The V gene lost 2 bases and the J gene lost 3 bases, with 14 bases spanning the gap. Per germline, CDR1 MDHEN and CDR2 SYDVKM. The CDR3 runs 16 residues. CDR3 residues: CASSLPRALIYNEQFF. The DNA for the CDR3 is TGTGCCAGCAGTTTACCTCGTGCGCTGATCTACAATGAGCAGTTCTTC.

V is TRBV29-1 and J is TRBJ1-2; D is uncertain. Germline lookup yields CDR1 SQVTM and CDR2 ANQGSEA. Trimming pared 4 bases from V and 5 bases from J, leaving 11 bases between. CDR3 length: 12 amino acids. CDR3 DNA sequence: TGCAGCGTTGGCAACCCAGGATATGGCTACACCTTC. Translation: CSVGNPGYGYTF.

The CDR3 sequence: CACTRSYNSPLHF. CDR3 sequence (DNA): TGTGCCTGTACGAGGTCCTATAATTCACCCCTCCACTTT. V gene TRBV30 combines with J gene TRBJ1-6; no definite D call. Germline V gene lookup returns CDR1 GTSNPN and CDR2 SVGIG (reference sequence). The CDR3 contains 13 residues. The V gene lost 6 bases and the J gene lost 1 base, with 7 bases spanning the gap.

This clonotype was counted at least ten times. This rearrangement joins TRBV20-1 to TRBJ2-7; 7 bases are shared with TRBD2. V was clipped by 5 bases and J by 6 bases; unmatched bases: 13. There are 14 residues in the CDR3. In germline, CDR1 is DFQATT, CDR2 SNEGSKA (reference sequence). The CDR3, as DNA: TGCAGTGCTGGGAGGGTACAGTCCCTCGGCGAGCAGTACTTC. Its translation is CSAGRVQSLGEQYF.

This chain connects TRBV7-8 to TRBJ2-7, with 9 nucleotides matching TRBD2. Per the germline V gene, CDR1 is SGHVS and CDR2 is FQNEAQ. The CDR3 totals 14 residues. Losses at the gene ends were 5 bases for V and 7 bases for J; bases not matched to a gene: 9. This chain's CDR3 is CASSPGTSKREQYF. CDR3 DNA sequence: TGTGCCAGCAGCCCGGGGACTAGCAAAAGGGAGCAGTACTTC.

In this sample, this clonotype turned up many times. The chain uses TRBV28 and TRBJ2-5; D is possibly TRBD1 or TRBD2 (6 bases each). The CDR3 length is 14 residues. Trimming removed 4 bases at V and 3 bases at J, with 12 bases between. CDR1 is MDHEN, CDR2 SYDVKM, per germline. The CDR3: CASSSRGVEETQYF. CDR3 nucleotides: TGTGCCAGCAGTTCTAGGGGGGTCGAAGAGACCCAGTACTTC. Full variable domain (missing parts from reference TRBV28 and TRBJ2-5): DVKVTQSSRYLVKRTGEKVFLECVQDMDHENMFWYRQDPGLGLRLIYFSYDVKMKEKGDIPEGYSVSREKKERFSLILESASTNQTSMYLCASSSRGVEETQYFGPGTRLLVL.

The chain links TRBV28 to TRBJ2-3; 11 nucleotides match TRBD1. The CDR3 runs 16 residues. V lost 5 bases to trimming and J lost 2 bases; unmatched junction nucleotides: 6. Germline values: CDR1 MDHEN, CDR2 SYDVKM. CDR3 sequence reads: CASSQRTGGATDTQYF. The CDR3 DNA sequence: TGTGCCAGCAGTCAGAGGACAGGGGGCGCCACAGATACGCAGTATTTT.

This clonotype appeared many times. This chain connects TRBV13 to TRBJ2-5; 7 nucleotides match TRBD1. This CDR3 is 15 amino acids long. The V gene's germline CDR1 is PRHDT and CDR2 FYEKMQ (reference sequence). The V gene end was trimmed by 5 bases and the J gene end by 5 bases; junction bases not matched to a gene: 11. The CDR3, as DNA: TGTGCCAGCAGCAAAAGACAGGGAAGAGGGGAGACCCAGTACTTC. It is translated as CASSKRQGRGETQYF. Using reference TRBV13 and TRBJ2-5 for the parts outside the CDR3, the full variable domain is AAGVIQSPRHLIKEKRETATLKCYPIPRHDTVYWYQQGPGQDPQFLISFYEKMQSDKGSIPDRFSAQQFSDYHSELNMSSLELGDSALYFCASSKRQGRGETQYFGPGTRLLVL.

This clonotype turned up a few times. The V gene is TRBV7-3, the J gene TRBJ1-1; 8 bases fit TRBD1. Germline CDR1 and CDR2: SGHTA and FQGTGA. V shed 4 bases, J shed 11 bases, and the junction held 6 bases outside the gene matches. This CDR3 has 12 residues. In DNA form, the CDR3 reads TGTGCCAGCAGCTCGAGGACAGGGCCCGCTTTCTTT. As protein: CASSSRTGPAFF.

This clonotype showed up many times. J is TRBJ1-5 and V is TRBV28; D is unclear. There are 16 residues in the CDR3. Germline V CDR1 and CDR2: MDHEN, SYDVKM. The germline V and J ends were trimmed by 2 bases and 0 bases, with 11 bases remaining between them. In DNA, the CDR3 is TGTGCCAGCAGTTTAAACGGGCAGGTTAGCAATCAGCCCCAGCATTTT. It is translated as CASSLNGQVSNQPQHF.

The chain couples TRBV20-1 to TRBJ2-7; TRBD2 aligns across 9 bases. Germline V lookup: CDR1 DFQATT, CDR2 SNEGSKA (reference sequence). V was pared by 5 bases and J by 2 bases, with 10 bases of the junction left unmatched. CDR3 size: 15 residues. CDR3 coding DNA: TGCAGTGCTCCGTCCTGGGCGGGAGGGCCCTACGAGCAGTACTTC. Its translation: CSAPSWAGGPYEQYF.

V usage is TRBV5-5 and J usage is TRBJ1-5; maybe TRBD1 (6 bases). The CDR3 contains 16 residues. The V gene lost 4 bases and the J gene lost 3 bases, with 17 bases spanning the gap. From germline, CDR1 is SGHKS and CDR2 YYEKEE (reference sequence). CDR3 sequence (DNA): TGTGCCAGCAGCGCCTCAACAGGGTTTAACAATCAGCCCCAGCATTTT. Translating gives CASSASTGFNNQPQHF.